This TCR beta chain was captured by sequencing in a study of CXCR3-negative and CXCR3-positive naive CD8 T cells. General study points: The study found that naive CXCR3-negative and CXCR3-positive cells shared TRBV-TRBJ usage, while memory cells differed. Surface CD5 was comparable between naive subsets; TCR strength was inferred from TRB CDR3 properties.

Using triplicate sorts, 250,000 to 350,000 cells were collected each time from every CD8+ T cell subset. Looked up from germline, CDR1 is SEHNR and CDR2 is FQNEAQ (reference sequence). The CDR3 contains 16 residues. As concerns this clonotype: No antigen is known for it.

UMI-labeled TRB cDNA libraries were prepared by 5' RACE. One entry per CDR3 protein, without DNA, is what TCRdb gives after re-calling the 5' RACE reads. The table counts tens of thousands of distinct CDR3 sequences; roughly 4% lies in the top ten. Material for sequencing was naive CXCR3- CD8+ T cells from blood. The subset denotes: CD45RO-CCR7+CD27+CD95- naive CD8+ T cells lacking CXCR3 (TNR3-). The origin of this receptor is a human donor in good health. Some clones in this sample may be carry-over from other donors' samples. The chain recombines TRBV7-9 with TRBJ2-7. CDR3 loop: CASSLDLAAATYEQYF.